A single sample gave rise to the 24 T cell receptor beta chains below, sequenced in a study of CD8+ T cells in alopecia areata. TCR sequencing used cDNA made by reverse transcription of extracted RNA. Generated by immunoSEQ multiplex PCR, the TCRdb table keeps only in-frame clones and is missing some. The sample contains about 210,000 clones, more than 45% of which appear only once. Regarding treatment: oral pan-JAK inhibitor, 5-10 mg twice daily. The specimen was CD4+ T cells sorted from blood, collected at week 4, from a patient treated with tofacitinib. These receptors were obtained from a human donor with alopecia areata.

The V gene is TRBV5-1, the J gene TRBJ1-5, with 7 bases that match TRBD1. The trim removed 4 bases at V and 4 bases at J, leaving 2 bases unmatched. CDR1 SGHRS and CDR2 YFSETQ come from the germline V gene. This CDR3 contains 13 residues. The CDR3 coding sequence is TGCGCCAGCAGCGAGGGGGCTAATCAGCCCCAGCATTTT. Encoded protein: CASSEGANQPQHF. Variable domain in full (rest from reference TRBV5-1 and TRBJ1-5): KAGVTQTPRYLIKTRGQQVTLSCSPISGHRSVSWYQQTPGQGLQFLFEYFSETQRNKGNFPGRFSGRQFSNSRSEMNVSTLELGDSALYLCASSEGANQPQHFGDGTRLSIL.

CDR3 nucleotides: TGCGCCAGCAGCCTCAACTCTTTCACCGGGGAGCTGTTTTTT. Translation gives CASSLNSFTGELFF. V usage is TRBV5-1 and J usage is TRBJ2-2; no definite D call. Germline lookup yields CDR1 SGHRS and CDR2 YFSETQ. The CDR3 is made up of 14 amino acids. V lost 4 bases, J lost 4 bases, and 11 bases lay in between. The variable domain in full, with the rest retrieved from reference TRBV5-1 and TRBJ2-2, is KAGVTQTPRYLIKTRGQQVTLSCSPISGHRSVSWYQQTPGQGLQFLFEYFSETQRNKGNFPGRFSGRQFSNSRSEMNVSTLELGDSALYLCASSLNSFTGELFFGEGSRLTVL.

The chain uses TRBV4-3 and TRBJ2-3; D unresolved. The V gene lost 2 bases and the J gene lost 2 bases, with 5 bases spanning the gap. CDR3 length: 13 amino acids. Germline CDR1 reads LGHNA; CDR2 reads YSLEER. CDR3 sequence: CASSQTTTDTQYF. The CDR3 nucleotides are TGCGCCAGCAGCCAAACTACCACAGATACGCAGTATTTT.

The chain recombines TRBV5-1 with TRBJ2-7, with D possibly matching TRBD1 (6 bases). V was pared by 4 bases and J by 7 bases, with 12 bases between. The CDR3 spans 12 residues. The germline CDR1 and CDR2 sequences are SGHRS and YFSETQ. The CDR3 DNA reads TGCGCCAGCAGCATCGGGACAACTGAGCAGTACTTC. It specifies CASSIGTTEQYF.

There are many counts of this clone. J is TRBJ1-1 and V is TRBV27, with TRBD1 matching over 7 bases. After removal of 3 bases from V and 4 bases from J, the junction contained 5 bases not matched to a gene. This CDR3 contains 14 residues. Germline lookup yields CDR1 MNHEY and CDR2 SMNVEV (reference sequence). The CDR3 DNA reads TGTGCCAGCAGTTTGGCCAGGGGGACCACTGAAGCTTTCTTT. It is translated as CASSLARGTTEAFF.

This clone has a single count. CDR3 residues: CSGAEDTQYF. As DNA, the CDR3 is TGCAGCGGGGCGGAGGATACGCAGTATTTT. The chain carries TRBV29-1 and TRBJ2-3; D remains unclear. The germline V gene has CDR1 SQVTM and CDR2 ANQGSEA. V lost 7 bases to trimming and J lost 6 bases, with 8 bases between them. The CDR3 contains 10 residues.

For this clone: The same CDR3 also results from other DNA sequences found in this sample. The chain joins TRBV29-1 to TRBJ2-5, with D unresolved. In germline, CDR1 is SQVTM, CDR2 ANQGSEA. CDR3 length: 10 amino acids. The germline V and J ends were trimmed by 3 bases and 5 bases, with 4 bases remaining between them. DNA for the CDR3: TGCAGCGTTGAGGGGGAGACCCAGTACTTC. Translated, it gives CSVEGETQYF.

V gene TRBV29-1 combines with J gene TRBJ1-1; tentative D call: TRBD1 (5 bases). Germline values: CDR1 SQVTM, CDR2 ANQGSEA. This CDR3 is built from 15 residues. V lost 6 bases and J lost 4, with 21 bases in between. The CDR3 loop is CSVGPGLSASTEAFF. The CDR3 region has the DNA TGCAGCGTCGGACCGGGACTCTCGGCGTCCACTGAAGCTTTCTTT.

This rearrangement joins TRBV29-1 to TRBJ1-1; no definite D call. Germline CDR1 and CDR2: SQVTM and ANQGSEA. Trimming left V 6 bases short and J 4 bases short, with 12 bases between. CDR3 length equals 12 residues. The CDR3 is CSVLRDSTEAFF. The CDR3 DNA reads as TGCAGCGTCCTGAGGGATAGCACTGAAGCTTTCTTT.

The chain couples TRBV29-1 to TRBJ2-3; D may be TRBD1 (5 bases). Trimming cost V 7 bases and J 4 bases, with 15 bases left between them. The CDR3 spans 13 residues. CDR1 is SQVTM and CDR2 is ANQGSEA in the germline V gene. The CDR3 DNA reads TGCAGCGCCATCCGGCAGGGCGCAGATACGCAGTATTTT. Its translation: CSAIRQGADTQYF.

This clone was detected a few times. The V call is TRBV6-5, the J call TRBJ1-2; D unclear. Looked up from germline, CDR1 is MNHEY and CDR2 is SVGAGI. The length of the CDR3 is 13 residues. V was cut by 8 bases and J by 2 bases, with 12 bases left in between. In DNA, the CDR3 is TGTGCCAGCGTATCGAGAAAAAACTATGGCTACACCTTC. Translated: CASVSRKNYGYTF.

Turning to this clone: This sample also contains other DNA sequences that code for the same CDR3. The chain recombines TRBV18 with TRBJ2-3, with 8 bases lining up with TRBD1. J lost 1 base, V lost 6 bases, and 6 bases had no gene match. Germline loops: CDR1 KGHSH, CDR2 LQKENI. This CDR3 has 15 amino acids. For the CDR3, the DNA is TGTGCCAGCTCGCCCGGGACAGGCGGCACAGATACGCAGTATTTT. Protein sequence: CASSPGTGGTDTQYF.

This clone has a handful of counts. The rearrangement links TRBV14 to TRBJ1-1; D is perhaps TRBD1 (6 bases). The germline V gene encodes CDR1 SGHDN and CDR2 FVKESK. This CDR3 has 14 amino acids. V was trimmed by 5 bases and J by 2 bases, leaving 12 bases between them. CDR3 nucleotide sequence: TGTGCCAGCAGCTCTCGGACAGACAACACTGAAGCTTTCTTT. As protein: CASSSRTDNTEAFF.

The chain combines TRBV30 with TRBJ1-1, with D possibly matching TRBD1 (6 bases). Germline V gene sequence: CDR1 GTSNPN, CDR2 SVGIG (reference sequence). V shed 0 bases and J shed 1 base, with 9 bases lying between them. This CDR3 contains 14 residues. CDR3 loop: CAWSVRGQNTEAFF. The CDR3 DNA follows: TGTGCCTGGAGTGTACGGGGACAGAACACTGAAGCTTTCTTT. Drawing the rest from reference TRBV30 and TRBJ1-1, the complete variable domain is SQTIHQWPATLVQPVGSPLSLECTVEGTSNPNLYWYRQAAGRGLQLLFYSVGIGQISSEVPQNLSASRPQDRQFILSSKKLLLSDSGFYLCAWSVRGQNTEAFFGQGTRLTVV.

The chain links TRBV6-5 to TRBJ2-5; no clear D. V was pared by 2 bases and J by 5 bases, with 15 bases between. Germline CDR1 and CDR2: MNHEY and SVGAGI. This CDR3 spans 15 amino acids. The DNA of the CDR3 is TGTGCCAGCAGTTACCAGGCACATAATGGGGAGACCCAGTACTTC. Its translation: CASSYQAHNGETQYF.

V is TRBV6-1 and J is TRBJ2-7, with D possibly TRBD2 on 6 matching bases. The CDR3 has 16 amino acids. The germline V gene encodes CDR1 MNHNS and CDR2 SASEGT. V gave up 2 bases and J gave up 1 base, with 15 bases separating them. The CDR3 DNA is TGTGCCAGCAGTGAACGGAGGGAACCCCCTTCCTACGAGCAGTACTTC. This translates into CASSERREPPSYEQYF.

In DNA, the CDR3 is TGTGCCAGCAGCGTAGCTACGGGCGGGCCCACCGGGGAGCTGTTTTTT. Encoded protein: CASSVATGGPTGELFF. The chain is built from TRBV9 and TRBJ2-2; a possible D gene is TRBD2 (5 bases). Germline CDR1 SGDLS, CDR2 YYNGEE. The CDR3 runs to 16 residues. Trimming removed 0 bases from V and 4 bases from J, with 13 bases in between.

This clone showed up just a few times. The chain couples TRBV6-5 to TRBJ2-3; 7 bases fit TRBD1. The length of the CDR3 is 16 residues. The V gene's germline CDR1 is MNHEY and CDR2 SVGAGI. Trimming at V came to 1 base and at J to 2 bases, leaving 6 bases not matched to a gene. The CDR3 protein is CASSYFGTAFTDTQYF. CDR3 DNA sequence: TGTGCCAGCAGTTACTTCGGGACAGCATTCACAGATACGCAGTATTTT.

V is TRBV18 and J is TRBJ2-5; unclear D gene. Germline V gene lookup returns CDR1 KGHSH and CDR2 LQKENI. Trimming removed 2 bases at V and 5 bases at J, with 6 bases between. CDR3 length: 12 amino acids. In DNA form, the CDR3 reads TGTGCCAGCTCACCATGGCGGGAGACCCAGTACTTC. This encodes CASSPWRETQYF.

This sequence joins TRBV7-8 and TRBJ1-6; possibly TRBD1 for D (5 bases). The V gene's germline CDR1 is SGHVS and CDR2 FQNEAQ. V dropped 2 bases and J dropped 12 bases, with 17 bases sitting between them. This CDR3 contains 15 residues. The CDR3 region has the DNA TGTGCCAGCAGCTTACAGCGGAGGGTGGGGCAACCCCTCCACTTT. It encodes CASSLQRRVGQPLHF.

CDR3 in DNA: TGCGCCAGCAGCCTCTCGGGCGCGGACCAAGAGACCCAGTACTTC. Residues: CASSLSGADQETQYF. The rearrangement links TRBV4-3 to TRBJ2-5; D remains unclear. V was shortened by 4 bases and J by 0 bases, with 12 bases between the two germline ends. Germline V gives CDR1 LGHNA, CDR2 YSLEER. The CDR3 is 15 amino acids.

This clone occurred a few times. J is TRBJ1-2 and V is TRBV29-1; possible D gene TRBD1, 6 bases. V lost 7 bases and J lost 6, with 12 bases in between. Germline CDR1 reads SQVTM; CDR2 reads ANQGSEA. The CDR3 is 11 residues long. CDR3 nucleotide sequence: TGCAGCGCGGGCGCAGGGGATGGCTACACCTTC. This gives the protein CSAGAGDGYTF.

This chain connects TRBV29-1 to TRBJ1-5, with D uncertain. The CDR3 loop spans 13 amino acids. V lost 6 bases, J lost 2 bases, and 11 bases lay in between. Germline V gene sequence: CDR1 SQVTM, CDR2 ANQGSEA. Here the CDR3 reads CSVVTSGNQPQHF. CDR3 DNA sequence: TGCAGCGTAGTTACTAGTGGCAATCAGCCCCAGCATTTT.

With regard to this clone: The sample contains more than one DNA sequence encoding this CDR3. The gene calls are TRBV29-1 and TRBJ1-2, with 9 bases lining up with TRBD1. Germline trimming cut 5 bases from V and 5 bases from J; bases unmatched to any gene: 3. Germline loops: CDR1 SQVTM, CDR2 ANQGSEA. This CDR3 is 12 amino acids long. In nucleotides, the CDR3 is TGCAGCGTTTCGGACAGGGGTTATGGCTACACCTTC. Protein product: CSVSDRGYGYTF.